This T cell receptor (beta chain) was captured in a study of T-cell reconstitution after alpha-beta-depleted transplantation in children. This clonotype was seen only once. Trimming left V 3 bases short and J 0 bases short, with 9 bases between. Per the germline V gene, CDR1 is SGHKS and CDR2 is YYEKEE (reference sequence). The CDR3 is 14 amino acids. Unique molecular identifiers were incorporated during preparation of the TCRbeta library. Each CDR3 protein gets one entry after TCRdb re-called the PCR reads with MiXCR. Of around 680,000 distinct CDR3 sequences in the sample, roughly 17% were seen once.

Sequenced here: PBMCs from the stem cell graft donor, sampled from the stem cell graft. The V call is TRBV5-5, the J call TRBJ2-5; D may match TRBD1 or TRBD2 (5 bases each). The clonotype originates from a human donor who donated a stem cell graft to a child with acute myeloid leukemia. In DNA, the CDR3 is TGTGCCAGCAGCTGGGGGAAGAACCAAGAGACCCAGTACTTC. Protein: CASSWGKNQETQYF.